Included here is one T cell receptor beta chain sequence, with context. Its antigen remains unknown. A much larger clone sits a single nucleotide away, making a read error possible. Regions amplified from RNA transcripts were the TCR beta CDR3 regions. RT-PCR in the first round (using the HTBI primer set) targeted the TCR CDR3. TCRdb processed the multiplex PCR reads anew with MiXCR; each CDR3 protein has one entry. This sample has a few hundred thousand distinct CDR3 sequences; just under 15% occur once, and the top ten carry approximately 30%. V lost 4 bases and J 4 bases, leaving 10 bases between the germline ends. CDR1 and CDR2 from the germline V gene are KGHDR and SFDVKD. CDR3 length: 13 residues. The entry originates in a study of T cells in Graves' hyperthyroidism and ophthalmopathy. Regarding the study as a whole: Expanded thyroid clonotypes (above 0.001) were mostly also found in blood.

Newly diagnosed hyperthyroidism, duration under 2 months, in patients aged 18 to 65. Every diagnosis used clinical symptoms, serum thyroxine and TRAb, thyroid ultrasound and orbital computed tomography. The sample was blood. The clonotype comes from a young woman with Graves' hyperthyroidism. This chain joins TRBV24-1 and TRBJ2-7; D unresolved. DNA for the CDR3: TGTGCCACCAGTGAGTCGGATCAGTACGAGCAGTACTTC. Translation gives CATSESDQYEQYF.